This TCR beta chain is from a study of vaccination effects on CD4 cells after COVID-19. Looking at the study overall: BNT162b2 vaccine or mRNA-1273 vaccine was given to participants in two doses.

For this clone: The antigen remains unidentified.

Sequencing in the ViraFEST assay came after antigen-specific CD4+ T cells had been expanded with viral peptide pools, which were used to stimulate PBMC. When less than 11 days of culture had elapsed, CD4+ T cells were isolated. PCR confirmed that the person was infected with SARS-CoV-2 between March and December 2020. Measured with immunoSEQ multiplex PCR; TCRdb has only the in-frame clones, and not every one. This sample has some 38,000 clones, with 55% to 75% found just once. The clonotype comes from a human donor who had a prior SARS-CoV-2 infection. Sequenced material: CD4+ T cells from PBMCs cultured with HCoV-NL63 spike peptides, taken before COVID-19 vaccination.

CDR3 DNA: TGTGCCAGCTCACCCTCAGCGGGATCCAACTACGAGCAGTACTTC. Translating gives CASSPSAGSNYEQYF. V gene TRBV18 combines with J gene TRBJ2-7; 7 bases fit TRBD2. J gave up 3 bases and V 3 bases, and 8 bases lay outside the gene matches. The CDR3 is 15 amino acids. Germline CDR1 reads KGHSH; CDR2 reads LQKENI.